This record covers a single TCR beta chain. The data were produced by immunoSEQ multiplex PCR, yet TCRdb's version contains in-frame clones alone and is incomplete. This table holds about 430,000 clones, 80% to 95% found once. This record comes from a study of Ad26.COV2.S vaccination and SARS-CoV-2 variants. The CDR3 loop spans 13 amino acids. Trimming took 4 bases from V and 6 from J, leaving 13 bases between them. The V gene's germline CDR1 is LGHDT and CDR2 YNNKEL (reference sequence). Described treatment: some 20 received Ad26.COV2.S at low or high dose, single or two shots; a few received placebo; per-sample allocation not given. Collection of the samples took place on day 63 after the first injection of vaccine or placebo.

This sequence was found in a person aged 18 to 59 who received the Ad26.COV2.S COVID-19 vaccine or a placebo. Specimen: peripheral blood, collected in a trial of Ad26.COV2.S vaccine versus placebo. The V call is TRBV3-1 (or the pseudogene TRBV3-2), the J call TRBJ2-7, with D perhaps matching TRBD1 or TRBD2 (6 bases each). The CDR3 sequence: CASSPPGAAEQYF. CDR3 bases: TGTGCCAGCAGCCCCCCGGGGGCGGCCGAGCAGTACTTC.